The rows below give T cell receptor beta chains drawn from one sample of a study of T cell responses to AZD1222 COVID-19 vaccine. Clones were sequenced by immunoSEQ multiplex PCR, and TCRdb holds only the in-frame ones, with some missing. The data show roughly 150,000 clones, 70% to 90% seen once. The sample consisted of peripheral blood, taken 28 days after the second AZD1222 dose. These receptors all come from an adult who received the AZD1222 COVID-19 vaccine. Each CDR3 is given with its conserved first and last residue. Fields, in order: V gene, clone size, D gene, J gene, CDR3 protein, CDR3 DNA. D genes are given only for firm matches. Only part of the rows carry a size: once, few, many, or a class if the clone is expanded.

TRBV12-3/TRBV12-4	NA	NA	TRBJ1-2	CASSQRTNYGYTF	TGTGCCAGCAGTCAGCGTACTAACTATGGCTACACCTTC
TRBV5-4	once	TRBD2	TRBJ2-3	CASSRSSGSGDTQYF	TGTGCCAGCAGCCGGTCGAGCGGGAGCGGGGATACGCAGTATTTT
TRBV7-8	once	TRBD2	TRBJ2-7	CASSSPYGTSGVYEQYF	TGTGCCAGCAGCTCCCCGTACGGGACTAGCGGTGTCTACGAGCAGTACTTC
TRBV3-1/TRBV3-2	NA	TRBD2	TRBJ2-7	CASSPGVAGTYEQYF	TGTGCCAGCAGCCCCGGGGTAGCGGGGACCTACGAGCAGTACTTC
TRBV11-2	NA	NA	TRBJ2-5	CASSLGGAAQETQYF	TGTGCCAGCAGCTTAGGAGGGGCAGCTCAGGAGACCCAGTACTTC
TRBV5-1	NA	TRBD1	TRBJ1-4	CASRTGTENEKLFF	TGCGCCAGCCGTACCGGGACAGAAAATGAAAAACTGTTTTTT
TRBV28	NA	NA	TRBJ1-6	CASSSQGRGYHNSPLHF	TGTGCCAGCAGTTCCCAGGGGAGGGGGTACCATAATTCACCCCTCCACTTT
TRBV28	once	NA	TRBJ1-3	CASRDQTGGNTIYF	TGTGCCAGCAGGGATCAGACAGGTGGAAACACCATATATTTT
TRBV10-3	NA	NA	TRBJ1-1	CAISGTEPNTEAFF	TGTGCCATCAGTGGGACAGAACCGAACACTGAAGCTTTCTTT
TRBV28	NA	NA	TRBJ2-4	CASSGRRGRKNIQYF	TGTGCCAGCAGTGGGCGCAGAGGGAGGAAAAACATTCAGTACTTC